These T cell receptor beta chains were read from a single sample in a study of T cell repertoires in cytomegalovirus infection. Each CDR3 protein gets one entry after TCRdb re-called the reads with MiXCR. The profile covers approximately 750,000 distinct CDR3 sequences, with roughly 36% appearing a single time and roughly 2.9% taken by the ten largest. Material: PBMCs. Source of these receptors: a human donor in good health (CMV status not recorded). Some clones in this sample may be carry-over from other donors' samples. CDR3s include the opening cysteine and the closing phenylalanine or tryptophan. Fields, in order: CDR3 protein, CDR3 length, D gene, V gene, J gene. The D gene is left open where the match is weak.

CASSFASGTSGTGF	14	.	TRBV7-2	TRBJ2-1
CASSFPDKGYGYTF	14	.	TRBV6-2/TRBV6-3	TRBJ1-2
CASSRRWTVTRGETQYF	17	.	TRBV19	TRBJ2-5
CASSGPRLAGTTYEQYF	17	TRBD2	TRBV28	TRBJ2-7
CASSIDRGSPTYSGANVLTF	20	.	TRBV19	TRBJ2-6
CASRGTGPDTQYF	13	TRBD1	TRBV25-1	TRBJ2-3
CASSYSTSPDTQYF	14	.	TRBV6-2/TRBV6-3	TRBJ2-3
CASSQDPAGLLPYNEQFF	18	.	TRBV14	TRBJ2-1
CSASSRENTPPFYGYTF	17	.	TRBV20-1	TRBJ1-2
CGATRGVFYNEQFF	14	TRBD2	TRBV20-1	TRBJ2-1
CSAKTAVSNQPQHF	14	.	TRBV20-1	TRBJ1-5
CASSLAGGFRIYNEQFF	17	.	TRBV7-4	TRBJ2-1
CASSYATGADGYTF	14	.	TRBV5-5	TRBJ1-2
CASSLDALRVDREDTAAFF	19	.	TRBV11-2	TRBJ1-1
CAISYNQRPYEQYF	14	.	TRBV6-8	TRBJ2-7
CASSLESRKGSPLHF	15	.	TRBV7-2	TRBJ1-6
CASSYGASRGSNQPQHF	17	.	TRBV6-2/TRBV6-3	TRBJ1-5
CSALGGPPYNEQFF	14	.	TRBV29-1	TRBJ2-1
CASSLSVGAYGYTF	14	.	TRBV28	TRBJ1-2
CASSLGGSNQPQHF	14	.	TRBV28	TRBJ1-5
CSVEGSGRNTGELFF	15	TRBD2	TRBV29-1	TRBJ2-2
CASSAPGQGVWEQYF	15	TRBD1	TRBV18	TRBJ2-7
CASSYSPGPMFSPLHF	16	.	TRBV6-5	TRBJ1-6
CASSQVTGSERQFF	14	.	TRBV14	TRBJ2-1
CASSLESQGAQPQHF	15	TRBD1	TRBV7-6	TRBJ1-5
CASSLYGSVFWTAGSNQPQHF	21	.	TRBV28	TRBJ1-5
CASSKGSAEDKLFF	14	.	TRBV4-2	TRBJ1-4
CASSPRLGQPQHF	13	.	TRBV7-2	TRBJ1-5